The 18 T cell receptor beta chains below come from one sample, sequenced in a study of blood T cell repertoires in COVID-19. Libraries were prepared by immunoSEQ multiplex PCR; TCRdb keeps only in-frame clonotypes and omits some of them. The profile shows 110,000 to 150,000 clones, about 86% of them singletons. The specimen sequenced was peripheral blood. These receptors came from a human donor in a cohort sampled during active COVID-19.

This clone was recorded only once. The chain employs TRBV12-5 and TRBJ2-7, with 7 bases that match TRBD1. Germline V gives CDR1 LGHNT, CDR2 FRNRAP. The CDR3 length is 18 residues. The ends lost 1 base at V and 0 bases at J; junction bases unmatched: 12. The CDR3 coding sequence is TGTGCTAGTGGTTTGGCCCGGTGGTCGGGACAGAACTCCTACGAGCAGTACTTC. Amino acids: CASGLARWSGQNSYEQYF.

This chain uses TRBV6-5 with TRBJ1-1; 7 bases map to TRBD1. Germline CDR1 reads MNHEY; CDR2 reads SVGAGI. The CDR3 extends over 14 amino acids. V shed 6 bases and J 6 bases; nucleotides not matched to a gene: 10. The CDR3 coding sequence is TGTGCCAGCAGACCCGGGACAGCCAGGGCTGAAGCTTTCTTT. It specifies CASRPGTARAEAFF.

The chain links TRBV27 to TRBJ2-3; D unclear. CDR1 is MNHEY, CDR2 SMNVEV, per germline (reference sequence). V was trimmed by 7 bases and J by 6 bases, leaving 11 bases between them. The CDR3 is 12 residues long. Here the CDR3 DNA reads TGTGCCAGCAATGCCCCTAGGGATACGCAGTATTTT. Residues: CASNAPRDTQYF.

The J gene is TRBJ2-1, the V gene TRBV5-4, with 9 bases fitting TRBD2. CDR3 length: 16 residues. The germline CDR1 and CDR2 sequences are SGHNT and YYREEE (reference sequence). Trimming cost V 1 base and J 0 bases; bases outside gene matches: 2. The CDR3 reads CASSLSGRSSYNEQFF. The DNA for the CDR3 is TGTGCCAGCAGCTTGAGCGGGAGGAGCTCCTACAATGAGCAGTTCTTC.

Here the CDR3 reads CTSNHLTGLIDTEAFF. The CDR3 nucleotides read TGCACCAGCAACCACCTGACAGGGTTGATCGACACTGAAGCTTTCTTT. The rearrangement links TRBV1 to TRBJ1-1; the tabulated D call, TRBD1, remains unverified against the DNA. TRBV1 is recorded as a pseudogene. This CDR3 has 16 residues.

CDR3 in amino acids: CASSYSSSGANVLTF. The CDR3, as DNA: TGTGCCAGCAGTTACTCCAGCTCTGGGGCCAACGTCCTGACTTTC. The chain recombines TRBV6-5 with TRBJ2-6; D call uncertain. V was shortened by 0 bases and J by 0 bases, with 3 bases between the two germline ends. Per the germline V gene, CDR1 is MNHEY and CDR2 is SVGAGI. This CDR3 spans 15 amino acids.

A few counts support this clone. This chain links TRBV10-3 with TRBJ2-6; tentative D call: TRBD1 (5 bases). Germline values: CDR1 ENHRY, CDR2 SYGVKD. With 0 bases removed from V and 0 bases from J, the gap between germline ends came to 12 bases. The CDR3 is made up of 18 amino acids. The CDR3 coding sequence is TGTGCCATCAGTGAGTCCCCCCGACAGAGCTCTGGGGCCAACGTCCTGACTTTC. Translation gives CAISESPRQSSGANVLTF.

This chain connects TRBV2 to TRBJ1-2, with a tentative D call TRBD1 (5 bases). Germline V CDR1 and CDR2: SNHLY, FYNNEI. V lost 4 bases and J 2 bases, leaving 14 bases between the germline ends. The CDR3 totals 15 residues. The CDR3 DNA follows: TGTGCCAGCAGTGCGGGACTACGTCAGAACTATGGCTACACCTTC. This gives the protein CASSAGLRQNYGYTF. The full variable domain, in which reference TRBV2 and TRBJ1-2 provide the parts outside the CDR3, is EPEVTQTPSHQVTQMGQEVILRCVPISNHLYFYWYRQILGQKVEFLVSFYNNEISEKSEIFDDQFSVERPDGSNFTLKIRSTKLEDSAMYFCASSAGLRQNYGYTFGSGTRLTVV.

The V and J genes are TRBV5-1 and TRBJ2-5; no reliable D call. The CDR3 has 14 amino acids. V lost 3 bases, J lost 1 base, and 10 bases lay in between. Germline V gene sequence: CDR1 SGHRS, CDR2 YFSETQ. The CDR3 reads CASSYSLSQETQYF. CDR3 DNA sequence: TGCGCCAGCAGCTACTCCTTGAGCCAAGAGACCCAGTACTTC.

The V and J genes are TRBV5-1 and TRBJ2-2; 9 bases line up with TRBD1. This CDR3 has 14 residues. Germline lookup yields CDR1 SGHRS and CDR2 YFSETQ. After removal of 8 bases from V and 3 bases from J, the junction contained 5 bases not matched to a gene. CDR3 coding DNA: TGCGCCAGTGGACGGACAGGGGACACCGGGGAGCTGTTTTTT. Its protein product is CASGRTGDTGELFF.

The chain joins TRBV24-1 to TRBJ2-1; D is possibly TRBD2 (6 bases). The CDR3 is made up of 15 amino acids. The V end was cut by 3 bases, the J end by 6 bases, with 14 bases between. Per the germline V gene, CDR1 is KGHDR and CDR2 is SFDVKD. The CDR3 nucleotides are TGTGCCACCAGTGATGCGGGACCCCTGGCCAATGAGCAGTTCTTC. It codes for CATSDAGPLANEQFF.

This chain links TRBV9 with TRBJ2-5; 7 nucleotides agree with TRBD2. Per the germline V gene, CDR1 is SGDLS and CDR2 is YYNGEE. V was pared by 4 bases and J by 3 bases, with 9 bases of the junction left unmatched. CDR3 length: 15 residues. CDR3 sequence (DNA): TGTGCCAGCAGCTCGAGTCAGCGGGGAAAAGAGACCCAGTACTTC. The encoded protein is CASSSSQRGKETQYF.

This clone was seen just once. CDR3 sequence reads: CASSRIGGGAHNEQFF. The CDR3 nucleotides read TGTGCCAGCAGCCGTATTGGCGGGGGGGCCCATAATGAGCAGTTCTTC. The V and J genes are TRBV3-1 (or the pseudogene TRBV3-2) and TRBJ2-1; 9 bases align to TRBD2. The CDR3 loop spans 16 amino acids. CDR1 LGHDT and CDR2 YNNKEL come from the germline V gene (reference sequence). V trimming: 4 bases; J trimming: 7 bases; junction bases outside the gene matches: 11.

The chain is built from TRBV7-2 and TRBJ2-1, with 11 positions matching TRBD2. This CDR3 is 16 amino acids long. V was clipped by 5 bases and J by 7 bases; unmatched bases: 10. Germline CDR1 reads SGHTA; CDR2 reads FQGNSA. The CDR3 spells CASSAYAGTSGNEQFF. The CDR3 DNA reads TGTGCCAGCAGCGCCTACGCCGGGACTAGCGGAAATGAGCAGTTCTTC.

This rearrangement joins TRBV11-2 to TRBJ2-1, with a weak D call TRBD2 (7 bases). V was shortened by 2 bases and J by 4 bases, with 18 bases between the two germline ends. In germline, CDR1 is SGHAT, CDR2 FQNNGV. The CDR3 consists of 17 residues. CDR3 DNA sequence: TGTGCCAGCAGCTTATCGGCGGGGGCCAACCTATACAATGAGCAGTTCTTC. It translates to CASSLSAGANLYNEQFF.

V gene TRBV6-1 combines with J gene TRBJ1-6; D might be TRBD1 (5 bases). Trimming stripped 7 bases from V and 7 bases from J, with 8 bases between. Germline V gene lookup returns CDR1 MNHNS and CDR2 SASEGT. The CDR3 runs 12 residues. The CDR3 DNA reads TGTGCCAGCACAGGGAACAATTCACCCCTCCACTTT. Its translation: CASTGNNSPLHF.

V and J are TRBV10-1 and TRBJ1-2; perhaps TRBD1 as D (5 bases). Per the germline V gene, CDR1 is WNHNN and CDR2 is SYGVQD (reference sequence). V lost 7 bases, J lost 0 bases, and 33 bases lay in between. The CDR3 covers 21 residues. The CDR3 nucleotides are TGCGCCAGCACAGAACTCAGGGTCCCAGTTGACTTGAATTGGTCTAACTATGGCTACACCTTC. This codes for CASTELRVPVDLNWSNYGYTF.

This chain joins TRBV2 and TRBJ2-1; 7 positions agree with TRBD2. CDR1 and CDR2 (germline): SNHLY, FYNNEI. V was clipped by 6 bases and J by 0 bases; unmatched bases: 5. The CDR3 is made up of 15 amino acids. The CDR3 sequence: CASRETGGSYNEQFF. In nucleotides, the CDR3 is TGTGCCAGCAGAGAGACGGGGGGCTCCTACAATGAGCAGTTCTTC. Full variable domain (outside the CDR3, taken from reference TRBV2 and TRBJ2-1): EPEVTQTPSHQVTQMGQEVILRCVPISNHLYFYWYRQILGQKVEFLVSFYNNEISEKSEIFDDQFSVERPDGSNFTLKIRSTKLEDSAMYFCASRETGGSYNEQFFGPGTRLTVL.